These 18 T cell receptor beta chains share one sample of origin, sequenced in a study of cytomegalovirus exposure and HLA in healthy donors. Generated by immunoSEQ multiplex PCR, the TCRdb table keeps only in-frame clones and is missing some. The sample holds fewer than 300,000 clones, approximately 90% seen once. The sample taken for sequencing was PBMCs. These receptors came from a young woman in good health and CMV-seronegative.

The chain has TRBV4-2 and TRBJ1-4; 7 bases line up with TRBD1. Trimming cost V 3 bases and J 7 bases; bases outside gene matches: 8. The CDR3 has 15 residues. Germline V CDR1 and CDR2: LGHNA, YNFKEQ. The CDR3 reads CASSQEGDRGEKLFF. The CDR3 bases are TGTGCCAGCAGCCAGGAGGGGGACAGAGGTGAAAAACTGTTTTTT.

For this clone: A junction boundary mismatches the germline segment, possibly from a read error. CDR3 amino acids: CASSIAGVSYEQYF. The CDR3 coding sequence is TGTGCCAGTAGCATAGCGGGAGTCTCCTACGAGCAGTACTTC. This chain connects TRBV19 to TRBJ2-7, with 9 bases identical to TRBD2. Germline V lookup: CDR1 LNHDA, CDR2 SQIVND (reference sequence). The CDR3 is 14 residues long.

This clone was recorded many times. This chain uses TRBV18 with TRBJ1-1, with 11 positions matching TRBD1. J lost 0 bases, V lost 3 bases, and 6 bases had no gene match. Germline loops: CDR1 KGHSH, CDR2 LQKENI. The length of the CDR3 is 17 residues. CDR3 in amino acids: CASSPPGQGAVNTEAFF. DNA of the CDR3: TGTGCCAGCTCACCTCCAGGACAGGGGGCGGTGAACACTGAAGCTTTCTTT.

The genes are TRBV28 and TRBJ2-3; 8 bases fit TRBD2. CDR3 length equals 13 residues. The germline V gene has CDR1 MDHEN and CDR2 SYDVKM. V shed 8 bases, J shed 2 bases, and the junction held 3 bases outside the gene matches. In DNA, the CDR3 is TGTGCCAGCCGGGAGGGATTCACAGATACGCAGTATTTT. It specifies CASREGFTDTQYF.

The gene calls are TRBV5-1 and TRBJ1-2; 7 positions match TRBD1. V trimming: 0 bases; J trimming: 2 bases; junction bases outside the gene matches: 1. The germline CDR1 and CDR2 sequences are SGHRS and YFSETQ. The CDR3 consists of 14 residues. The CDR3 coding sequence is TGCGCCAGCAGCTTGGCGGGACAGAACTATGGCTACACCTTC. This sequence encodes CASSLAGQNYGYTF.

The CDR3 sequence is CASSLLRLAGAGGELFF. The CDR3 nucleotides are TGTGCCAGCAGTTTATTGAGACTAGCGGGAGCCGGTGGGGAGCTGTTTTTT. The rearrangement joins TRBV27 to TRBJ2-2; 12 positions match TRBD2. The CDR3 totals 17 residues. The V and J ends lost 1 base and 8 bases, in that order; junction bases with no gene match: 8. The germline V gene encodes CDR1 MNHEY and CDR2 SMNVEV (reference sequence).

This clone was detected once. The rearrangement uses TRBV2 and TRBJ2-5; 9 positions agree with TRBD2. Germline loops: CDR1 SNHLY, CDR2 FYNNEI. V shed 6 bases, J shed 5 bases, and the junction held 7 bases outside the gene matches. This CDR3 has 14 amino acids. The CDR3 sequence is CASRASGTAETQYF. The CDR3 nucleotides are TGTGCCAGCAGGGCTAGCGGGACGGCGGAGACCCAGTACTTC.

This clone came up a few times. This chain joins TRBV5-4 and TRBJ1-2, with 11 bases lining up with TRBD1. Germline lookup yields CDR1 SGHNT and CDR2 YYREEE (reference sequence). The length of the CDR3 is 16 residues. The J segment lost 6 bases and the V segment lost 0 bases, leaving 7 bases of the junction unmatched. The CDR3 loop is CASSLVRGGQGDGYTF. The CDR3 DNA follows: TGTGCCAGCAGCTTGGTTCGGGGGGGACAGGGGGATGGCTACACCTTC.

In regard to this clone: This sample includes further DNA sequences coding for the same CDR3. The genes are TRBV6-5 and TRBJ2-2; 8 bases are shared with TRBD1. The V gene end was trimmed by 6 bases and the J gene end by 1 base; junction bases not matched to a gene: 4. CDR1 and CDR2 from the germline V gene are MNHEY and SVGAGI. The CDR3 runs to 15 residues. CDR3 sequence: CASRWDRLNTGELFF. The CDR3 bases are TGTGCCAGCAGGTGGGACAGGTTGAACACCGGGGAGCTGTTTTTT.

The chain is built from TRBV7-9 and TRBJ1-5, with TRBD1 matching 7 bases. The CDR3 length is 15 residues. Germline loops: CDR1 SEHNR, CDR2 FQNEAQ (reference sequence). Trimming cost V 2 bases and J 1 base; bases outside gene matches: 2. The DNA of the CDR3 is TGTGCCAGCAGCTTACAGGGGGTAAGCAATCAGCCCCAGCATTTT. Its protein product is CASSLQGVSNQPQHF.

The chain is built from TRBV5-1 and TRBJ2-7; TRBD1 aligns across 7 bases. CDR1 and CDR2 from the germline V gene are SGHRS and YFSETQ. Germline trimming cut 4 bases from V and 2 bases from J; bases unmatched to any gene: 9. There are 15 residues in the CDR3. The CDR3 region is CASSPRQGMTYEQYF. The CDR3 nucleotides are TGCGCCAGCAGCCCCCGACAGGGTATGACCTACGAGCAGTACTTC.

The chain joins TRBV15 to TRBJ2-3, with TRBD1 matching over 8 bases. Germline V lookup: CDR1 LNHNV, CDR2 YYDKDF (reference sequence). V lost 1 base and J lost 2; bases outside the gene matches: 2. This CDR3 spans 15 amino acids. The chain's CDR3 is CATSRGQGSTDTQYF. CDR3 in DNA: TGTGCCACCAGCAGAGGACAGGGGTCCACAGATACGCAGTATTTT.

The chain employs TRBV7-6 and TRBJ2-1; 9 bases line up with TRBD2. Trimming cost V 1 base and J 0 bases; bases outside gene matches: 16. CDR3 length: 21 amino acids. The V gene's germline CDR1 is SGHVS and CDR2 FNYEAQ. The CDR3 DNA reads TGTGCCAGCAGCTTAGATCCTGCGGGAGGGCCTAACCTCAGCTCCTACAATGAGCAGTTCTTC. Protein sequence: CASSLDPAGGPNLSSYNEQFF.

V usage is TRBV7-2 and J usage is TRBJ1-2; tentatively, D is TRBD1 (6 bases). V was clipped by 6 bases and J by 6 bases, with 17 bases between them. The CDR3 has 14 residues. From germline, CDR1 is SGHTA and CDR2 FQGNSA. The CDR3 is CASSPIGGSHGYTF. Here the CDR3 DNA reads TGTGCCAGCAGTCCCATTGGGGGCTCTCATGGCTACACCTTC.

This chain links TRBV27 with TRBJ1-1; TRBD1 is a possible D gene (5 bases). CDR1 MNHEY and CDR2 SMNVEV come from the germline V gene (reference sequence). V was shortened by 6 bases and J by 0 bases, with 17 bases between the two germline ends. There are 16 residues in the CDR3. The CDR3 protein is CASSRRGAAMNTEAFF. The CDR3 nucleotides are TGTGCCAGCAGCCGTAGGGGTGCCGCAATGAACACTGAAGCTTTCTTT.

The CDR3 loop is CASSELGQGRGTQYF. The CDR3 DNA follows: TGTGCCAGCAGTGAATTGGGACAGGGTCGAGGGACCCAGTACTTC. The rearrangement links TRBV2 to TRBJ2-5; TRBD1 aligns across 9 bases. This CDR3 region has 15 residues. Germline V lookup: CDR1 SNHLY, CDR2 FYNNEI. The ends lost 2 bases at V and 7 bases at J; junction bases unmatched: 8.

V gene TRBV6-5 combines with J gene TRBJ1-1; D ambiguous. Germline V gene sequence: CDR1 MNHEY, CDR2 SVGAGI. The CDR3 totals 14 residues. Trimming removed 7 bases from V and 0 bases from J, with 12 bases in between. DNA for the CDR3: TGTGCCAGCAACCTAAGAGGCTTGAACACTGAAGCTTTCTTT. This gives the protein CASNLRGLNTEAFF.

This chain uses TRBV28 with TRBJ2-5; unclear D gene. Germline CDR1 reads MDHEN; CDR2 reads SYDVKM. Trimming took 3 bases from V and 2 from J, leaving 10 bases between them. The CDR3 has 14 residues. This chain's CDR3 is CASSFGAPQETQYF. The DNA of the CDR3 is TGTGCCAGCAGTTTTGGAGCGCCGCAAGAGACCCAGTACTTC. The full variable domain, rest sourced from reference TRBV28 and TRBJ2-5, is DVKVTQSSRYLVKRTGEKVFLECVQDMDHENMFWYRQDPGLGLRLIYFSYDVKMKEKGDIPEGYSVSREKKERFSLILESASTNQTSMYLCASSFGAPQETQYFGPGTRLLVL.